A single sample gave rise to the 6 T cell receptor beta chains below, sequenced in a study of lymphopenia after photon versus proton radiotherapy. The data were produced by immunoSEQ multiplex PCR, yet TCRdb's version contains in-frame clones alone and is incomplete. Counted here are roughly 40,000 clones, about 85% occurring once; the ten biggest clones make up around a quarter. This specimen consisted of peripheral blood, obtained from a patient treated with proton-based radiotherapy. These receptors all stem from a woman aged 65 to 85 with pancreatic cancer.

For this clone: The same CDR3 can be traced to other DNA sequences in this sample. This chain uses TRBV7-9 with TRBJ2-3; 13 nucleotides match TRBD2. Germline-derived CDR1 and CDR2 are SEHNR and FQNEAQ (reference sequence). The CDR3 runs to 17 residues. J was trimmed by 0 bases and V by 4 bases; bases with no gene match: 4. The CDR3 bases are TGTGCCAGCAGCTCGGGACTAGCGGGAAGTAGCACAGATACGCAGTATTTT. It codes for CASSSGLAGSSTDTQYF.

Note on this clone: This is likely a read error, given that the CDR3 carries no conserved phenylalanine or tryptophan at its end. The DNA is left out, because the CDR3 cannot be placed on it with certainty; the CDR3 is given as TCRdb lists it. This chain links TRBV21-1 with TRBJ1-1. TRBV21-1 is annotated as a pseudogene. The CDR3 has 9 residues if both end residues are counted. CDR3: CASSKIVGS.

The genes are TRBV21-1 and TRBJ2-7. TRBV21-1 is a pseudogene locus. This CDR3 is built from 12 residues. CDR3 loop: CASSKAGHEQYF. The CDR3 coding sequence is TGTGCCAGCAGCAAAGCAGGACACGAGCAGTACTTC.

The V gene is TRBV7-8, the J gene TRBJ2-2; D is undetermined. The CDR3 is made up of 16 amino acids. Trimming shortened V by 2 bases and J by 0 bases, and 10 bases separated the two germline ends. Per the germline V gene, CDR1 is SGHVS and CDR2 is FQNEAQ. In DNA form, the CDR3 reads TGTGCCAGCAGCTTAATTGTCGGGCCGAACACCGGGGAGCTGTTTTTT. Amino acids: CASSLIVGPNTGELFF.

The rearrangement joins TRBV7-8 to TRBJ2-2, with TRBD2 matching over 14 bases. CDR1 and CDR2 (germline): SGHVS, FQNEAQ. After removal of 3 bases from V and 5 bases from J, the junction contained 5 bases not matched to a gene. The CDR3 is made up of 17 amino acids. CDR3: CASSLGLAGEETGELFF. CDR3 nucleotide sequence: TGTGCCAGCAGCTTGGGACTAGCGGGAGAGGAGACCGGGGAGCTGTTTTTT.

This clone was detected once. The chain employs TRBV7-3 and TRBJ2-6, with D tentatively TRBD1 (5 bases). The CDR3 extends over 16 amino acids. V gave up 0 bases and J gave up 0 bases, with 6 bases separating them. Germline V gene sequence: CDR1 SGHTA, CDR2 FQGTGA. The CDR3 DNA is TGTGCCAGCAGCTTAACAGGGGCCTCTGGGGCCAACGTCCTGACTTTC. It yields the protein CASSLTGASGANVLTF.